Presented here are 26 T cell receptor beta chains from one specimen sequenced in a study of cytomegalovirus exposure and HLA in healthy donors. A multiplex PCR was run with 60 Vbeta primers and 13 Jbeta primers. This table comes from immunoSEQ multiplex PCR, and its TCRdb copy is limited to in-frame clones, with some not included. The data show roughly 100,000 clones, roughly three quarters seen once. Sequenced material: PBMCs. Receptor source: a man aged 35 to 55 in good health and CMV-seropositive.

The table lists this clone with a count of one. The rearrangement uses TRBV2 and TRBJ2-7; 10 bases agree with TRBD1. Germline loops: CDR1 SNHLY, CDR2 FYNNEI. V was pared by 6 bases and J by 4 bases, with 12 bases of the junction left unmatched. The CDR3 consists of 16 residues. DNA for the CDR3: TGTGCCAGCAGGGACCGCGACAGGGGGCGAGGGTACGAGCAGTACTTC. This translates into CASRDRDRGRGYEQYF.

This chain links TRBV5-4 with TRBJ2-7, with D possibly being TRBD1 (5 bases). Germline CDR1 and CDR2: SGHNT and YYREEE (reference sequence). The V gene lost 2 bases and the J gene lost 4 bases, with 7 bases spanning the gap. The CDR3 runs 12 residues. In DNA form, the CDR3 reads TGTGCCAGCAGCTTCACAGGATACGAGCAGTACTTC. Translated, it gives CASSFTGYEQYF.

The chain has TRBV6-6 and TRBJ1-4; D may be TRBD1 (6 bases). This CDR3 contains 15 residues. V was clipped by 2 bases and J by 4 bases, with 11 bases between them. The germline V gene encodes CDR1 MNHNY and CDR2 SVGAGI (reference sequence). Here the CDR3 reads CASSYEGDLNEKLFF. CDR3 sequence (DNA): TGTGCCAGCAGTTACGAGGGGGATCTTAATGAAAAACTGTTTTTT.

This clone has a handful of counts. This CDR3 is CAPAKNIQYF. The CDR3 region has the DNA TGTGCACCCGCGAAAAACATTCAGTACTTC. The V gene is TRBV30, the J gene TRBJ2-4; D gene unclear. CDR1 GTSNPN and CDR2 SVGIG come from the germline V gene (reference sequence). This CDR3 has 10 residues.

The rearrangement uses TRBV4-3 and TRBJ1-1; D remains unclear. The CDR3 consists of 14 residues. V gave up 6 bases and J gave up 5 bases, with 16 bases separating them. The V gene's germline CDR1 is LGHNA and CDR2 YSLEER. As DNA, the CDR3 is TGCGCCAGCAGTCCAGAGGGTTGGGGAACTGAAGCTTTCTTT. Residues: CASSPEGWGTEAFF.

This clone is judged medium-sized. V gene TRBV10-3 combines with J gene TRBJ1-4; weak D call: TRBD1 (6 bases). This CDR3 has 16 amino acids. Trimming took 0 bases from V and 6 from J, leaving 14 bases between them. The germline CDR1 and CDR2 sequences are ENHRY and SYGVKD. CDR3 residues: CAISESKGGLDEKLFF. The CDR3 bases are TGTGCCATCAGTGAGTCCAAGGGGGGACTAGATGAAAAACTGTTTTTT.

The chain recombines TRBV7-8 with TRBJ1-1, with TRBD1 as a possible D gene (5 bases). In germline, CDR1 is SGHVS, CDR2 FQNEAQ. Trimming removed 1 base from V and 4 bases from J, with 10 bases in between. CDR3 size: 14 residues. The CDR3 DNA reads TGTGCCAGCAGCTTAGTGGGGGGTCGCACTGAAGCTTTCTTT. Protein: CASSLVGGRTEAFF.

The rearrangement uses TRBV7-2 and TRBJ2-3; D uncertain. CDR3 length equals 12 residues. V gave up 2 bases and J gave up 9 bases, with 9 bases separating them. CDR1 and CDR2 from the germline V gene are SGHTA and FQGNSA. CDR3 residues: CASSLPRLTQYF. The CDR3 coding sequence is TGTGCCAGCAGCTTACCGCGACTCACGCAGTATTTT.

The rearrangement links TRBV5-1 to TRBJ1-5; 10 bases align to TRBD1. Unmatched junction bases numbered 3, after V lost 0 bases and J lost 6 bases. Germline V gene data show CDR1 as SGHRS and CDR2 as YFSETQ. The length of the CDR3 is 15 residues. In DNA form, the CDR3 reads TGCGCCAGCAGCTTGGGAGGACAGGGGGGTCAGCCCCAGCATTTT. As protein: CASSLGGQGGQPQHF. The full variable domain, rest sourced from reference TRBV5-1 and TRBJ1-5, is KAGVTQTPRYLIKTRGQQVTLSCSPISGHRSVSWYQQTPGQGLQFLFEYFSETQRNKGNFPGRFSGRQFSNSRSEMNVSTLELGDSALYLCASSLGGQGGQPQHFGDGTRLSIL.

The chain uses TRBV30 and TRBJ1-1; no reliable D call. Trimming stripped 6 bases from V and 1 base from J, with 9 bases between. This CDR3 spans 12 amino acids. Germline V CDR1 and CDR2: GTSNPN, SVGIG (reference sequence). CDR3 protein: CACSRENTEAFF. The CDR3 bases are TGTGCCTGTTCTCGGGAGAACACTGAAGCTTTCTTT.

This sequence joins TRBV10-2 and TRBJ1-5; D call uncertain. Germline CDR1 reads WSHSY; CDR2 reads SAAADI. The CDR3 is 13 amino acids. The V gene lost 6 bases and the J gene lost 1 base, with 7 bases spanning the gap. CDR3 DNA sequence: TGCGCCAGCAGCCCTCTGAGCAATCAGCCCCAGCATTTT. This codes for CASSPLSNQPQHF.

CDR3 residues: CASSGEGQGQYIQYF. In nucleotides, the CDR3 is TGTGCCAGCAGCGGGGAGGGACAGGGGCAGTACATTCAGTACTTC. The rearrangement links TRBV11-2 to TRBJ2-4; 10 nucleotides agree with TRBD1. This CDR3 comprises 15 residues. CDR1 is SGHAT and CDR2 is FQNNGV in the germline V gene. V shed 5 bases, J shed 8 bases, and the junction held 9 bases outside the gene matches.

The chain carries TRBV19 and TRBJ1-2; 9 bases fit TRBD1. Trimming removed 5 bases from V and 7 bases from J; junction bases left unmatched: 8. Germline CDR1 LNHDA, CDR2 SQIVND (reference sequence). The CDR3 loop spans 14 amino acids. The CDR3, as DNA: TGTGCCAGTAGTCATTTGCGGACAGGGGCTGGCTACACCTTC. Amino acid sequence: CASSHLRTGAGYTF.

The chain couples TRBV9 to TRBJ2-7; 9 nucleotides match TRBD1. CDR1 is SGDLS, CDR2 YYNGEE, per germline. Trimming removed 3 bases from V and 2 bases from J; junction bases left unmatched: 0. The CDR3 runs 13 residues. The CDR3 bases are TGTGCCAGCAGCGGGGACAGGGCCTACGAGCAGTACTTC. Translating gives CASSGDRAYEQYF.

The CDR3 DNA is TGCGCCAGCAGCTTAGACAATCCCTACAATGAGCAGTTCTTC. Its protein product is CASSLDNPYNEQFF. The chain couples TRBV5-1 to TRBJ2-1; D gene unclear. Trimming removed 2 bases at V and 2 bases at J, with 8 bases between. There are 14 residues in the CDR3. Germline CDR1 and CDR2: SGHRS and YFSETQ.

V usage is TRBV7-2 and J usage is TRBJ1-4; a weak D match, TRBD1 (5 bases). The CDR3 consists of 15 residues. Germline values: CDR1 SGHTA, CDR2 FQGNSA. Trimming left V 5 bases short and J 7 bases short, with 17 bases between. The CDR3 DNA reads TGTGCCAGCAGCCCTGGCGGGGGTTGGGGTGAAAAACTGTTTTTT. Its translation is CASSPGGGWGEKLFF.

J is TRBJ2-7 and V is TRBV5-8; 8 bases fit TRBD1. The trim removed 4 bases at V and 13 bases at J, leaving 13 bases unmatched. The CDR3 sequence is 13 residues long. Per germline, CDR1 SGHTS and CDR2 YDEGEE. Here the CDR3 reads CASSAQDRVTGYV. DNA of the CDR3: TGTGCCAGCAGCGCGCAGGACAGGGTAACCGGTTACGTC.

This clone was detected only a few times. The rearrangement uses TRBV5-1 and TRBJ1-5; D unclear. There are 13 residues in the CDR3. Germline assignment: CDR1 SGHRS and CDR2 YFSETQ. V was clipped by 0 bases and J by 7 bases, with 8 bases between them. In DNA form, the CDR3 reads TGCGCCAGCAGCTTGGACGGTCAACAGCCCCAGCATTTT. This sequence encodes CASSLDGQQPQHF.

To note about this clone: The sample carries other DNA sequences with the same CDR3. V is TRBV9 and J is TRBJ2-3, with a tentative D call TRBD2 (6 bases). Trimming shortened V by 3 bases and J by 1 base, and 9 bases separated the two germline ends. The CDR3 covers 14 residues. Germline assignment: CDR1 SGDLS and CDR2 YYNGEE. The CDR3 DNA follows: TGTGCCAGCAGCGCGGGAGTGCGCACAGATACGCAGTATTTT. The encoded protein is CASSAGVRTDTQYF. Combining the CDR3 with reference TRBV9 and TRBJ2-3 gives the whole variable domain DSGVTQTPKHLITATGQRVTLRCSPRSGDLSVYWYQQSLDQGLQFLIQYYNGEERAKGNILERFSAQQFPDLHSELNLSSLELGDSALYFCASSAGVRTDTQYFGPGTRLTVL.

The CDR3 region is CASSPIEASHEQYF. CDR3 DNA sequence: TGTGCCAGCAGCCCTATTGAAGCTTCGCACGAGCAGTACTTC. The chain carries TRBV5-6 and TRBJ2-7, with D unresolved. Between the trimmed V and J ends, which lost 4 bases and 5 bases, there was a span of 16 bases. The V gene's germline CDR1 is SGHDT and CDR2 YYEEEE. The CDR3 loop spans 14 amino acids.

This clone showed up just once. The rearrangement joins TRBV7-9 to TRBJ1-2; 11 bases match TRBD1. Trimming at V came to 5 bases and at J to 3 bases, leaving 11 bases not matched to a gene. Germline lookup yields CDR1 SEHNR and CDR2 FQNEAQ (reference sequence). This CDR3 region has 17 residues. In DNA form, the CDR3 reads TGTGCCAGCAGCCGGAATTTCGGACAGGGGGCCGACTATGGCTACACCTTC. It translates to CASSRNFGQGADYGYTF. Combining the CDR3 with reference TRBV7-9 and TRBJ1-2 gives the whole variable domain DTGVSQNPRHKITKRGQNVTFRCDPISEHNRLYWYRQTLGQGPEFLTYFQNEAQLEKSRLLSDRFSAERPKGSFSTLEIQRTEQGDSAMYLCASSRNFGQGADYGYTFGSGTRLTVV.

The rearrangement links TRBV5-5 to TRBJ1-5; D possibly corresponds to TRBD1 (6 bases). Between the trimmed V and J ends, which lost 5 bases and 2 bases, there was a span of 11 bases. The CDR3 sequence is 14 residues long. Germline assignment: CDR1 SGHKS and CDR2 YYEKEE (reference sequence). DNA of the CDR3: TGTGCCAGCAGTCCAAGACAGGGCAATCAGCCCCAGCATTTT. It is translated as CASSPRQGNQPQHF.

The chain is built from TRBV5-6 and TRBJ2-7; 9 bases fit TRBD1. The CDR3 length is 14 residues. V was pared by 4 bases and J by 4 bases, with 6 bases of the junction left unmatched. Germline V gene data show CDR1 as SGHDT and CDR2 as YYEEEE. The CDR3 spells CASSLGTGTYEQYV. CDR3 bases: TGTGCCAGCAGCCTAGGGACAGGGACTTACGAGCAGTACGTC.

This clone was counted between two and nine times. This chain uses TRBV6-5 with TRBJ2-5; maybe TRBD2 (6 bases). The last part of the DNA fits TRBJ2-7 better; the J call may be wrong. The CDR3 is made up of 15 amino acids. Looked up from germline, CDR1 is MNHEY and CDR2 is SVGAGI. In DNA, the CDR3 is TGTGCCAGCAGTTACTCGAGGGACTCCTCCTACGAGCAGTACTTC. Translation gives CASSYSRDSSYEQYF.

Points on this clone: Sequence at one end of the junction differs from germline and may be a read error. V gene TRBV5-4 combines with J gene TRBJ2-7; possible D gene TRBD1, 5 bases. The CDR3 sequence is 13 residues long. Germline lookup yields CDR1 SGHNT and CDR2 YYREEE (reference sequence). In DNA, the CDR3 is TGTGCCAGCAGCACGGACAATCCCCGAGACAAGGACTTC. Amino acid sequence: CASSTDNPRDKDF. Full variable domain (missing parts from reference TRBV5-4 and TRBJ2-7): ETGVTQSPTHLIKTRGQQVTLRCSSQSGHNTVSWYQQALGQGPQFIFQYYREEENGRGNFPPRFSGLQFPNYSSELNVNALELDDSALYLCASSTDNPRDKDFGPGTRLTVT.

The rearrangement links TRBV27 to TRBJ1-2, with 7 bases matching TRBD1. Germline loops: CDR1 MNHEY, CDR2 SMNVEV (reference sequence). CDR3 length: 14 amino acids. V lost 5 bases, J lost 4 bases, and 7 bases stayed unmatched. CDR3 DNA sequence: TGTGCCAGCAGTCCAATGGACAGGATCTATGGCTACACCTTC. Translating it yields CASSPMDRIYGYTF.